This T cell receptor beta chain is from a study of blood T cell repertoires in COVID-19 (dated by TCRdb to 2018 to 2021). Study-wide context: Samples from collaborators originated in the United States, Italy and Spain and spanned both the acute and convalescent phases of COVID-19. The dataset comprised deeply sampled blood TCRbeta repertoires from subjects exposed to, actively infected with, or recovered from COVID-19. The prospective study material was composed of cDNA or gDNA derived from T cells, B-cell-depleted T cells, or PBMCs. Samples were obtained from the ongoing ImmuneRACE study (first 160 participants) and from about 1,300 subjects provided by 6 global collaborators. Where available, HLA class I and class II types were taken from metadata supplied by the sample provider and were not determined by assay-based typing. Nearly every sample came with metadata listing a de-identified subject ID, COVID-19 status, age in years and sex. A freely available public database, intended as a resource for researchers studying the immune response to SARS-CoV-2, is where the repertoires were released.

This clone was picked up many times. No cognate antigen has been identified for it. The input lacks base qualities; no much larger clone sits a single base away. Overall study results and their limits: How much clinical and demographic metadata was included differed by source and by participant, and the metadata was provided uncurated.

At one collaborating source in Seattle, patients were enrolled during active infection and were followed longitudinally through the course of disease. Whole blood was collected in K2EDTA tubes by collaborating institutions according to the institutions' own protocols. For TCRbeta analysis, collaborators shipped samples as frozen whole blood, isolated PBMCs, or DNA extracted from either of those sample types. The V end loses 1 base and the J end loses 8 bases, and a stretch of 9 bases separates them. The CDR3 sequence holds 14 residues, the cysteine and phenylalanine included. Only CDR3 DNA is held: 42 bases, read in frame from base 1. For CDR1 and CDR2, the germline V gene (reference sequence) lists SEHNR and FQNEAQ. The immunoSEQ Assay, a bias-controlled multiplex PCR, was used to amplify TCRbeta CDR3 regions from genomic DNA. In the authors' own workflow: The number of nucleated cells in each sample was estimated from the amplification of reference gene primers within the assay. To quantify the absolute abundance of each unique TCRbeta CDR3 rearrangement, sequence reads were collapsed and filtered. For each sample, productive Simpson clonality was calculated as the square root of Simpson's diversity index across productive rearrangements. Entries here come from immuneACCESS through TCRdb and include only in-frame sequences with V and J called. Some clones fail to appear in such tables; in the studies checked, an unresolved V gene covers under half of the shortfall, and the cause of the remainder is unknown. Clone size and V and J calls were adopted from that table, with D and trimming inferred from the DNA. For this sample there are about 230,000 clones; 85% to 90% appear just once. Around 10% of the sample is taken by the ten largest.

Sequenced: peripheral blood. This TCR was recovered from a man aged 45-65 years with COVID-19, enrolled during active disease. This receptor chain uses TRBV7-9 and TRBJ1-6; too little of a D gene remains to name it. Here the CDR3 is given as CASSLGRTYSPLHF. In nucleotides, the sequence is TGTGCCAGCAGCTTAGGGAGGACTTATTCACCCCTCCACTTT.